The source of this T cell receptor (beta chain) is a study of T cell responses to AZD1222 COVID-19 vaccine. Study as a whole: Second doses that came at about 4 or about 12 weeks were put together.

Broader study findings: There were mostly white British donors and more females than males, and clonal diversity was possibly underestimated. Among vaccine-associated CD4 TCRs, coverage spanned spike, with dominance at 160-218 and 743-854. Unmutated variant regions reportedly attract nearly half of all spike-specific TCRs.

This clone was counted once. Its matching antigen is unknown. TCRdb's table, derived via immunoSEQ multiplex PCR, lists solely in-frame clones and lacks some. The table shows just over 150,000 clones, with approximately 90% occurring only once. The CDR3 length is 14 residues. Germline V gene data show CDR1 as SGHKS and CDR2 as YYEKEE (reference sequence). The junction had 5 bases not matched to a gene; V was cut back by 4 bases and J by 2 bases. Sequencing used peripheral blood, obtained on day 0 of AZD1222 vaccination. The sequence was collected from an adult in good health. The J gene is TRBJ2-5, the V gene TRBV5-5; the match to TRBD1 covers 7 bases. Here the CDR3 DNA reads TGTGCCAGCAGCGGGACAGTTACACAAGAGACCCAGTACTTC. It encodes CASSGTVTQETQYF.